The 9 T cell receptor beta chains presented below share a single source sample, sequenced in a study of blood T cell repertoires in COVID-19. TCRdb keeps only in-frame clones here, not all; method: immunoSEQ multiplex PCR. The sample lists about 180,000 clones; around 85% were seen once. The sample consisted of peripheral blood. Receptors were obtained from a human donor with active or convalescent COVID-19. The donor label of this sample is uncertain.

The chain combines TRBV7-2 with TRBJ2-4; 8 bases fit TRBD1. Per the germline V gene, CDR1 is SGHTA and CDR2 is FQGNSA. The CDR3 covers 18 residues. J was trimmed by 3 bases and V by 1 base; bases with no gene match: 11. CDR3 coding DNA: TGTGCCAGCAGCTTAGGGGAGGAGTTGGACAGGGTCAAAAACATTCAGTACTTC. This gives the protein CASSLGEELDRVKNIQYF.

To note about this clone: Other DNA sequences in the same sample also yield this CDR3. The chain is built from TRBV7-2 and TRBJ1-3; D may be TRBD1 (5 bases). Germline V gene lookup returns CDR1 SGHTA and CDR2 FQGNSA. The CDR3 sequence is 14 residues long. V was shortened by 6 bases and J by 0 bases, with 9 bases between the two germline ends. This CDR3 reads CASSPGLSGNTIYF. CDR3 DNA sequence: TGTGCCAGCAGTCCAGGGCTCTCTGGAAACACCATATATTTT.

The rearrangement uses TRBV9 and TRBJ1-2, with TRBD1 identical over 7 bases. The CDR3 has 15 residues. V lost 0 bases to trimming and J lost 10 bases; unmatched junction nucleotides: 12. Germline CDR1 is SGDLS and CDR2 is YYNGEE. CDR3 sequence reads: CASSVEGFDRAPYTF. The CDR3 DNA is TGTGCCAGCAGCGTAGAGGGTTTCGACAGGGCCCCCTACACCTTC.

The chain combines TRBV7-2 with TRBJ2-5, with 10 bases fitting TRBD1. The CDR3 loop spans 14 amino acids. Germline V gene lookup returns CDR1 SGHTA and CDR2 FQGNSA. V shed 5 bases, J shed 6 bases, and the junction held 6 bases outside the gene matches. CDR3 coding DNA: TGTGCCAGCAGCCCCGACAGGGGGCGTAAGACCCAGTACTTC. Translation: CASSPDRGRKTQYF.

V usage is TRBV9 and J usage is TRBJ2-1, with TRBD2 matching 12 bases. This CDR3 spans 17 amino acids. Germline CDR1 SGDLS, CDR2 YYNGEE. V shed 3 bases and J 2 bases; nucleotides not matched to a gene: 6. The CDR3 nucleotides read TGTGCCAGCAGCGCATCTAGCGGGAGGGGGGCCTACAATGAGCAGTTCTTC. It translates to CASSASSGRGAYNEQFF.

The V and J genes are TRBV7-2 and TRBJ2-3; 8 nucleotides agree with TRBD2. The CDR3 is 19 residues long. CDR1 is SGHTA and CDR2 is FQGNSA in the germline V gene. J gave up 0 bases and V 2 bases, and 13 bases lay outside the gene matches. The chain's CDR3 is CASSLQRGPNPFSTDTQYF. The CDR3 DNA follows: TGTGCCAGCAGCTTACAGCGGGGGCCTAACCCTTTTAGCACAGATACGCAGTATTTT. The variable domain in full, completed from reference TRBV7-2 and TRBJ2-3, reads GAGVSQSPSNKVTEKGKDVELRCDPISGHTALYWYRQSLGQGLEFLIYFQGNSAPDKSGLPSDRFSAERTGGSVSTLTIQRTQQEDSAVYLCASSLQRGPNPFSTDTQYFGPGTRLTVL.

This chain uses TRBV5-4 with TRBJ2-3; TRBD2 aligns across 9 bases. The germline V gene has CDR1 SGHNT and CDR2 YYREEE (reference sequence). V was pared by 5 bases and J by 8 bases, with 15 bases of the junction left unmatched. The CDR3 sequence is 16 residues long. The CDR3 region has the DNA TGTGCCAGCAGTCGTGGACAACCCGGGACTAGCAGTACGCAGTATTTT. It codes for CASSRGQPGTSSTQYF.

J is TRBJ2-7 and V is TRBV11-2, with TRBD2 as a possible D gene (5 bases). The V end was cut by 1 base, the J end by 4 bases, with 20 bases between. CDR3 length: 17 amino acids. Germline lookup yields CDR1 SGHAT and CDR2 FQNNGV. CDR3 sequence reads: CASSLVNPTLPGYEQYF. CDR3 sequence (DNA): TGTGCCAGCAGCTTAGTGAATCCGACTCTACCGGGGTACGAGCAGTACTTC. Using reference TRBV11-2 and TRBJ2-7 for the parts outside the CDR3, the full variable domain is EAGVAQSPRYKIIEKRQSVAFWCNPISGHATLYWYQQILGQGPKLLIQFQNNGVVDDSQLPKDRFSAERLKGVDSTLKIQPAKLEDSAVYLCASSLVNPTLPGYEQYFGPGTRLTVT.

J is TRBJ2-5 and V is TRBV28; TRBD1 agrees at 9 bases. CDR1 is MDHEN, CDR2 SYDVKM, per germline. J lost 4 bases, V lost 7 bases, and 1 base had no gene match. There are 12 residues in the CDR3. CDR3 residues: CASTGQGETQYF. The CDR3 DNA sequence: TGTGCCAGCACGGGACAGGGAGAGACCCAGTACTTC.